Below, one T cell receptor (beta chain) is given with its context. The antigen remains undetermined. The entry originates in a study of cytomegalovirus exposure and HLA in healthy donors. In the PCR, 60 Vbeta and 13 Jbeta primers were used. Produced via immunoSEQ multiplex PCR; TCRdb's table is partial and in-frame only. The top ten clones hold more than 3% of a sample with 110,000 to 150,000 clones, 60% to 85% of them seen once. Whole-study results and caveats: In vitro assays verified that three CMV-associated chains recognized CMV antigens specifically. A later analysis, which compared TCR beta chains of equal frequency, found the HLA-associated ones more clonally expanded.

This clonotype originated in a young man in good health and CMV-seronegative. Sequenced: PBMCs.

The CDR3 DNA follows: TGTGCCAGTAGTATCGGGTCAGGGGTTAGGAGCGAGCAGTACTTC. Translating it yields CASSIGSGVRSEQYF. This sequence joins TRBV19 and TRBJ2-7; D might be TRBD1 (6 bases). The germline CDR1 and CDR2 sequences are LNHDA and SQIVND (reference sequence). Trimming stripped 3 bases from V and 6 bases from J, with 18 bases between. The length of the CDR3 is 15 residues.